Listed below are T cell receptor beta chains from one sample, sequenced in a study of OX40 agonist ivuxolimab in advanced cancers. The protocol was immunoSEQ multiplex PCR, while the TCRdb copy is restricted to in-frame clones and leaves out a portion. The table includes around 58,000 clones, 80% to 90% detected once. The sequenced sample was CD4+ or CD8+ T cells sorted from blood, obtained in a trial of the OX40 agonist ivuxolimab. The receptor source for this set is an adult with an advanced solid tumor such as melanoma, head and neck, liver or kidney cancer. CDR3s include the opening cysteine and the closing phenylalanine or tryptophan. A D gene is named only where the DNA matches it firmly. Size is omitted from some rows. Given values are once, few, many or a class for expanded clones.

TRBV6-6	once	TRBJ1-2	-	TGTGCCAGCAGTTACTCGACGGCCGGGTATGGCTACACCTTC	CASSYSTAGYGYTF
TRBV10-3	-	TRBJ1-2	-	TGTGCCATCAGCGTAGACAGGAGCTATGGCTACACCTTC	CAISVDRSYGYTF
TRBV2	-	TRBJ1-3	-	TGTGCCAGCAGTTTACAGGGTACTGGAAACACCATATATTTT	CASSLQGTGNTIYF
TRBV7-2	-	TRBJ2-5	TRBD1	TGTGCCAGCAGCTTAGCCCCGCGACAGGGGGAGACCCAGTACTTC	CASSLAPRQGETQYF
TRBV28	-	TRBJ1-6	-	TGTGCCAGCAGCCACACGACCTCACCCCTCCACTTT	CASSHTTSPLHF
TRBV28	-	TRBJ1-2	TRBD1	TGTGCCAGCAGTTCGGGACAGGGTAGGGGTTATGGCTACACCTTC	CASSSGQGRGYGYTF
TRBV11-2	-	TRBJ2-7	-	TGTGCCAGCAGCTGGGGTACAGGGAGACCAGCCTACGAGCAGTACTTC	CASSWGTGRPAYEQYF
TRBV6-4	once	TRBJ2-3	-	TGTGCCAGCAGTGTGAGGGGGGGGCGCACAGATACGCAGTATTTT	CASSVRGGRTDTQYF
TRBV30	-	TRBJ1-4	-	TGTGCCTGGAGTACCGGACAGAAACTGTTTTTT	CAWSTGQKLFF
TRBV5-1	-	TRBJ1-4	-	TGCGCCAGCAGCTTTAACAGCTTTAATGAAAAACTGTTTTTT	CASSFNSFNEKLFF
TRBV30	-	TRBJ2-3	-	TGTGCCTGCGGGGCTGGCTTCACAGATACGCAGTATTTT	CACGAGFTDTQYF
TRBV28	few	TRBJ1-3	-	TGTGCCAGCAGCCCAATTAGGAACACCATATATTTT	CASSPIRNTIYF
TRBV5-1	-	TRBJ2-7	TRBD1	TGCGCCAGCAGCCCCGAGGGGGCCCGACTCTCCTACGAGCAGTACTTC	CASSPEGARLSYEQYF
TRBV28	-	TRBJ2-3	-	TGTGCCAGCTTCCCAGGGGGGCGTTCGGATACGCAGTATTTT	CASFPGGRSDTQYF
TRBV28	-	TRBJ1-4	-	TGTGCCAGCAGTCCCAGGGGTATTGATAATGAAAAACTGTTTTTT	CASSPRGIDNEKLFF
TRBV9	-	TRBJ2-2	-	TGTGCCAGCAGCGCCAGTGGCGGGGAGCTGTTTTTT	CASSASGGELFF
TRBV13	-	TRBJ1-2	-	TGTGCCAGTGAAACAGGGTCGGGCTATGGCTACACCTTC	CASETGSGYGYTF
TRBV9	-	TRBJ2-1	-	TGTGCCAGCAGCGTAGTCTCCGGTAATGAGCAGTTCTTC	CASSVVSGNEQFF
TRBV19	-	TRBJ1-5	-	TGTGCCAGTAGTGAACGACAGATGGGTAGCAATCAGCCCCAGCATTTT	CASSERQMGSNQPQHF
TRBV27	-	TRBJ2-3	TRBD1	TGTGCCAGCAGTTTAGGACAGGGATACACAGATACGCAGTATTTT	CASSLGQGYTDTQYF
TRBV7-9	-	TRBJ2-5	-	TGTGCCAGCAGTCTGCGGGAAGTACGAGAGACCCAGTACTTC	CASSLREVRETQYF
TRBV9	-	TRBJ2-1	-	TGTGCCAGCAGCTTCGGGCAGCTGTACAATGAGCAGTTCTTC	CASSFGQLYNEQFF
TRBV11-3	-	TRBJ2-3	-	TGTGCCAGCAGCTTAGAGGGGCGGATCACAGATACGCAGTATTTT	CASSLEGRITDTQYF
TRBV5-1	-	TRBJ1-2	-	TGCGCCAGCAGTGGGGGCCACCATGAGGGCTACACCTTC	CASSGGHHEGYTF
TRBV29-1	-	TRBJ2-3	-	TGCAGCTTCTCCCAGGGGAATGGAGGAGATACGCAGTATTTT	CSFSQGNGGDTQYF
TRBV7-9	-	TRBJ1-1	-	TGTGCCAGCAGCTTCGGGATGGTGGCGGGTATGAACACTGAAGCTTTCTTT	CASSFGMVAGMNTEAFF
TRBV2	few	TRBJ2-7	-	TGTGCCAGCAGTGACGGGAGTTCACAATTTGCTTACGAGCAGTACTTC	CASSDGSSQFAYEQYF
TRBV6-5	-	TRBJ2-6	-	TGTGCCAGCAGTATGTCCGGGGCCAACGTCCTGACTTTC	CASSMSGANVLTF
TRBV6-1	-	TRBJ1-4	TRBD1	TGTGCCAGCACCCCAGGGGGGACTAATGAAAAACTGTTTTTT	CASTPGGTNEKLFF
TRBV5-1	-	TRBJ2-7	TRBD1	TGCGCCAGCAGCGCCGCAGGGGGCTCGGCCTACGAGCAGTACTTC	CASSAAGGSAYEQYF
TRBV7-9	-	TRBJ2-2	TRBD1	TGTGCCAGCAGCCCTCCCGGGACAGGGGGCTACGGGGAGCTGTTTTTT	CASSPPGTGGYGELFF
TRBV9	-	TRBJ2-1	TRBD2	TGTGCCAGCAGCGTAGGCGGGGGGCTCGACAATGAGCAGTTCTTC	CASSVGGGLDNEQFF
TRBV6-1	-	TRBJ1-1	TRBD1	TGTGCCAGCAGTGTCCGACAGGGTACCAACACTGAAGCTTTCTTT	CASSVRQGTNTEAFF
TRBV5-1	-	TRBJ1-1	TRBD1	TGCGCCAGCAGCTTGCTTAAGGGGGCGAACACTGAAGCTTTCTTT	CASSLLKGANTEAFF
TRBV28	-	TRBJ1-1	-	TGTGCCAGCACCGCCCGGCGAAACACTGAAGCTTTCTTT	CASTARRNTEAFF
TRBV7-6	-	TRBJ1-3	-	TGTGCCAGCAGCCAGACAGGAAACACCATATATTTT	CASSQTGNTIYF
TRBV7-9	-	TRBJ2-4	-	TGTGCCAGCAGCTTACTTCCGGCAGAGGCCAAAAACATTCAGTACTTC	CASSLLPAEAKNIQYF
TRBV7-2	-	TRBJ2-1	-	TGTGCCAGCAGCTTAGTGGCGGTATCCTACAATGAGCAGTTCTTC	CASSLVAVSYNEQFF
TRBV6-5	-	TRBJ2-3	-	TGTGCCAGCAGTTACTCGGTTCCAGATACGCAGTATTTT	CASSYSVPDTQYF
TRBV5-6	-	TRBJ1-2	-	TGTGCCAGCAGCTCAGGGTTTGGCTACACCTTC	CASSSGFGYTF
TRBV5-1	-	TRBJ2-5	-	TGCGCCAGCAGCCCCAGAGGGCCACAAGAGACCCAGTACTTC	CASSPRGPQETQYF